This paragraph reports one T cell receptor (beta chain). No antigen is known for it. CDR3 length equals 15 residues. V lost 5 bases and J lost 3; bases outside the gene matches: 5. From germline, CDR1 is SEHNR and CDR2 FQNEAQ (reference sequence). This entry is derived from a study of neoadjuvant nivolumab and ipilimumab in lung cancer. Study-level points and caveats: Pathologic regression was not significantly tied to TCR clonality. TCR richness and clonality were higher in tumors than adjacent uninvolved lung. From pretherapy to surgery, tumor richness and clonality rose with dual therapy.

Here immunoSEQ multiplex PCR was the method, and the copy in TCRdb shows in-frame clones only, minus some. Among about 18,000 clones listed, about nine tenths were seen once. The sample here was peripheral blood, taken before neoadjuvant nivolumab, alone or with ipilimumab. The sequence came from an adult with non-small cell lung cancer. The chain links TRBV7-9 to TRBJ1-1; 11 nucleotides line up with TRBD1. The CDR3 nucleotides are TGTGCCAGCAGCATGGGACAGGGGGGCCACACTGAAGCTTTCTTT. Translating it yields CASSMGQGGHTEAFF.